The T cell receptor beta chain described here comes from a study of shared clonotypes between healthy human individuals (dated by TCRdb to about 2020). Looking at the study overall: A few men and a couple of women, aged 18 to 49 years, made up the cohort. Per donor, three plates each were used for CD4 naive and CD4 memory, two for CD8 naive, and one for CD8 memory. To estimate repertoire size and how much clonotype sharing occurs between individuals, the study deeply sequenced the blood TCR repertoires of a handful of healthy adults. Different laboratories and diverse techniques were used to prepare libraries and sequence TCR repertoires, to increase sequencing depth and limit assay-specific biases. Between about 0.9 and 10 billion PBMCs per donor were obtained by leukapheresis.

V gives up 5 bases and J gives up 4 bases, and the segment between their germline ends measures 15 bases. CDR1 MDHEN and CDR2 SYDVKM are derived from the germline V gene. The CDR3 spans 15 residues, from the cysteine through the phenylalanine. Of all the DNA, just the CDR3 is kept, 45 bases in frame from base 1. Using the deep immunoSEQ assay, multiplex PCR amplified TCR CDR3 regions from genomic DNA. Genomic DNA extracted from each cell subset was distributed evenly over all wells of several immunoSEQ 96-well plates, and each plate served as one replicate. Each replicate PCR for sorted subsets received around 210 ng genomic DNA, equal to about 29,000 T cell genomes. The purified libraries were quantified using a Qubit 3.0 fluorometer, sized with a Bioanalyzer 2100, and then quantified again using the KAPA Library Quantification kit. A separate single-read 150-cycle Illumina NextSeq 550 flow cell was used to sequence each immunoSEQ 96-well plate. The original pipeline was this. Because the immunoSEQ output held only junctional sequences and lacked quality scores, the filtering could not match the filtering applied to full-length reads. To assign V/J genes and CDR3, sequences were annotated using PyIR, a Python wrapper for IgBLAST v1.9, with IMGT germline references. Reads were removed for weak V/J assignments (E-value above 1e-6), missing CDR3, stop codons, out-of-frame junctions, or ambiguous translated residues. V3J clonotypes were defined by identical inferred V gene, J gene, and CDR3 amino acid sequence. To compute the percentage overlap between repertoires, the number of shared unique clonotypes was divided by the size of the smaller repertoire. RTK rarefaction, the Chao1 estimator, and Recon v2.1 estimates of unobserved clonotypes were used to assess repertoire richness. Generation probabilities for all TCRbeta clonotypes obtained by the gDNA method from a handful of donors were computed using OLGA. Imported from immuneACCESS, the table was reduced by TCRdb to in-frame sequences with V and J called. These copies leave out some clones; in studies compared against another copy, an unresolved V gene accounts for under half, and the cause of the remainder is not known. The V and J calls and the clone size are those of that table, but D and trimming were determined from the DNA. The sample records roughly 1,000,000 clones, about four fifths of which are singletons. The top ten constitute approximately 0.5% of the sample.

Details on this clone: Its antigen has not been determined. Per-nucleotide qualities are absent, and no much larger clonotype sits a single base away.

The investigation overall reported the following: Because the study included a small number of donors, the genetic and exposure-history diversity represented was limited. Pairwise subsampling led to the expectation that sequencing depth would affect the degree of clonotype sharing among donors. About 4.5% of naive CD4, 3% to 4% of naive CD8, approximately 2% of memory CD4, and approximately 0.39% of memory CD8 clonotypes were shared across several donors. Incomplete sequencing was indicated by rarefaction of sorted-subset datasets, despite the large sequencing depth. Only blood was sampled, and tissue TCR repertoires likely differ from those in blood. Naive subsets generally had larger estimated clonotype richness than memory subsets did. Compared with non-shared clonotypes, the clonotypes found in all four sorted-subset donors had higher generation probabilities.

Donors were healthy HIV-negative adults with no recently reported acute infections or vaccinations. Only Caucasian adults living in Nashville, Tennessee, USA were represented among the donors. CD4+ T cells were enriched by magnetic negative selection, after which naive cells were positively selected on CD45RA and the negative fraction was taken as the memory subset. After blood collection by leukapheresis, PBMCs were isolated using Ficoll-Histopaque density gradient centrifugation and then cryopreserved in the vapor phase of liquid nitrogen. Analytical flow cytometry was used to check the purity and quantity of each magnetically sorted T cell population. Each sorted fraction had its genomic DNA isolated and then quantified by UV absorbance on a Nanodrop 2000c.

This TCR was recovered from a man aged 18 to 30 in good health. Some clones in this sample may be carry-over from other donors' samples. The chain is encoded by TRBV28 joined to TRBJ2-1; the D gene is perhaps TRBD1, on 6 matching bases. The specimen sequenced was memory CD4+ T cells from PBMCs. The cell subset or site tag for this specimen amounts to: CD45RA-negative fraction. The nucleotide sequence is TGTGCCAGCAGTACCGCCGGGACATATTACAATGAGCAGTTCTTC. The encoded protein is CASSTAGTYYNEQFF.